The clone carrying this T cell receptor (beta chain) has just one count. Its antigen is undetermined. Cultured CD4+ T cells had their DNA profiled by the Oncomine TCR Beta short-read assay. One entry per CDR3 protein results from TCRdb running MiXCR on the PCR reads. The repertoire holds some 11,000 distinct CDR3 sequences, with approximately 60% as singletons. Trimming at V came to 3 bases and at J to 0 bases, leaving 7 bases not matched to a gene. Per germline, CDR1 DFQATT and CDR2 SNEGSKA (reference sequence). The CDR3 has 17 residues. The treatment here: 10-day PBMC culture with coronavirus spike peptide pools or control peptides (ViraFEST assay). Peptide pool stimulation in ViraFEST expanded antigen-specific T cells, whose TCRs were then sequenced. The data were taken from a study of vaccination and CD4 T cells after COVID-19. Study as a whole: Of the convalescent patients, who were SARS-CoV-2 positive by nasal swab PCR, under ten had mild and one severe disease. Overlapping SARS-CoV-2, HCoV-NL63, HCoV-OC43 and HCoV-229E spike peptides stimulated the cells. Median time from second vaccine dose to sampling was over 55 days (14 to 241).

This chain uses TRBV20-1 with TRBJ2-3; TRBD2 agrees at 12 bases. The TCR originated in a human donor who had recovered from COVID-19. The sequencing here drew on CD4+ T cells from blood, cultured in vitro, taken before SARS-CoV-2 vaccination. The CDR3: CSASPGLAGPSTDTQYF. The CDR3 nucleotides read TGCAGTGCTAGCCCGGGACTAGCGGGCCCCAGCACAGATACGCAGTATTTT.